This TCR beta chain was captured in a study of STAT3 mutations in large granular lymphocyte leukemia. Broader study findings: At least one immunodominant TCR beta clonotype appeared in every T-cell large granular lymphocyte leukemia patient.

The CDR3 extends over 13 amino acids. CDR1 is MNHEY and CDR2 is SVGAGI in the germline V gene. The V end lost 5 bases, the J end lost 6 bases, and 14 bases lay between the germline ends. Data came from immunoSEQ multiplex PCR; TCRdb stores just in-frame clones and leaves some out. The table shows about 10,000 clones, with 70% to 90% occurring only once. As concerns this clone: The antigen remains unidentified.

The chain joins TRBV6-5 to TRBJ2-7; D not resolved. The origin of this receptor is a man between 60 and 70 years old with T-cell large granular lymphocyte leukemia. Some clones in this sample may be carry-over from other donors' samples. Sequencing used peripheral blood mononuclear cells. The CDR3 spells CASSPPQRGEQYF. The CDR3 region has the DNA TGTGCCAGCAGTCCCCCCCAGCGCGGCGAGCAGTACTTC.